This passage covers 6 T cell receptor beta chains from one sample sequenced in a study of blood T cell repertoires in COVID-19. Assay used: immunoSEQ multiplex PCR; TCRdb lists only in-frame clones, some missing. The repertoire holds 71,000 or so clones, with approximately 87% as singletons. Sequences were obtained from peripheral blood. The receptors derive from an older man in a cohort sampled during active COVID-19.

This chain links TRBV28 with TRBJ2-7; possibly TRBD2 for D (6 bases). CDR1 MDHEN and CDR2 SYDVKM come from the germline V gene. Trimming stripped 6 bases from V and 7 bases from J, with 22 bases between. The CDR3 has 15 amino acids. CDR3 protein: CASSEGRKGANEQYV. The CDR3 bases are TGTGCCAGCAGCGAGGGGAGGAAAGGGGCTAATGAGCAGTACGTC.

The V call is TRBV25-1, the J call TRBJ1-1; no firm D call. Germline V gene sequence: CDR1 MGHDK, CDR2 SYGVNS. Trimming stripped 6 bases from V and 1 base from J, with 3 bases between. The CDR3 length is 11 residues. The CDR3 sequence is CASSQNTEAFF. Written as DNA, the CDR3 is TGTGCCAGCAGCCAGAACACTGAAGCTTTCTTT.

The chain recombines TRBV6-5 with TRBJ2-7; D ambiguous. The CDR3 contains 13 residues. V was cut by 6 bases and J by 7 bases, with 16 bases left in between. The germline gives CDR1 MNHEY, CDR2 SVGAGI. CDR3 nucleotide sequence: TGTGCCAGCAGCCGGAGTATACCGAGTGAGCAGTACTTC. Its translation: CASSRSIPSEQYF.

The chain employs TRBV5-3 and TRBJ2-7; D possibly corresponds to TRBD2 (5 bases). TRBV5-3 is identified as an open reading frame with a role that is uncertain. CDR3 size: 13 residues. The V and J ends lost 4 bases and 7 bases respectively, with 15 bases between them. The CDR3 sequence is CARSTDSCSEQYF. The CDR3 nucleotides read TGTGCCAGAAGCACGGACTCCTGTTCGGAGCAGTACTTC.

The sample holds one count of this clone. The rearrangement joins TRBV15 to TRBJ2-1, with 13 bases that match TRBD2. V was pared by 4 bases and J by 0 bases, with 9 bases of the junction left unmatched. The germline gives CDR1 LNHNV, CDR2 YYDKDF (reference sequence). This CDR3 comprises 19 residues. CDR3 DNA: TGTGCCACCAGCAAGCAGACTAGCGGGGGGCCGAGCTCCTACAATGAGCAGTTCTTC. This sequence encodes CATSKQTSGGPSSYNEQFF.

The gene calls are TRBV3-1 (or the pseudogene TRBV3-2) and TRBJ1-4; 10 nucleotides agree with TRBD1. CDR3 length: 16 amino acids. Germline CDR1 and CDR2: LGHDT and YNNKEL (reference sequence). The V and J ends lost 1 base and 8 bases, in that order; junction bases with no gene match: 7. The CDR3 is CASSQGDRGYLEKLFF. The CDR3, as DNA: TGTGCCAGCAGCCAAGGGGACAGGGGTTATCTGGAAAAACTGTTTTTT.